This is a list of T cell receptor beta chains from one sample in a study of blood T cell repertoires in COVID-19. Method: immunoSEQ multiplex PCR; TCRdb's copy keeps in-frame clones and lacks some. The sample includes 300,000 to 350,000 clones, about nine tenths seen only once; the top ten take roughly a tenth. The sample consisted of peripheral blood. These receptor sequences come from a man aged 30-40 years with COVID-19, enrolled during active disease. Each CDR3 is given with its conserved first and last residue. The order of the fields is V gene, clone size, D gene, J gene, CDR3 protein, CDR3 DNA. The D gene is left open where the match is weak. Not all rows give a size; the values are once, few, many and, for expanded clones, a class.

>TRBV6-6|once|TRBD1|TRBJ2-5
CASSYWIKGAGETQYF
TGTGCCAGCAGTTACTGGATCAAGGGGGCAGGGGAGACCCAGTACTTC
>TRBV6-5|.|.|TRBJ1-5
CASSYRGRGSDQPQHF
TGTGCCAGCAGTTACCGGGGCAGGGGTTCTGATCAGCCCCAGCATTTT
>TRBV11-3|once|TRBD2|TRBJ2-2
CASSRTGTSGRRGELFF
TGTGCCAGCAGCCGAACAGGGACTAGCGGGAGAAGGGGGGAGCTGTTTTTT
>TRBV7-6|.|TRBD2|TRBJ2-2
CASSPRQAGVAGELFF
TGTGCCAGCAGCCCGAGACAAGCGGGAGTGGCCGGGGAGCTGTTTTTT
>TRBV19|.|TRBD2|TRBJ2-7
CASSILKSGSLEQYF
TGTGCCAGTAGTATATTAAAGAGCGGGAGTCTGGAGCAGTACTTC
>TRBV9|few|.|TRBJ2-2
CASSLRTEMNTGELFF
TGTGCCAGCAGCTTGCGGACAGAGATGAACACCGGGGAGCTGTTTTTT
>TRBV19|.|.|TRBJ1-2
CASSVAGSNYGYTF
TGTGCCAGTAGTGTTGCCGGGTCTAACTATGGCTACACCTTC
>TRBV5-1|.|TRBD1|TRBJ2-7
CASSSGQVPSYEQYF
TGCGCCAGCAGCAGCGGACAGGTTCCCTCCTACGAGCAGTACTTC
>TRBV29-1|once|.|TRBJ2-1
CSVTGIHSYNEQFF
TGCAGCGTCACAGGGATACACTCCTACAATGAGCAGTTCTTC
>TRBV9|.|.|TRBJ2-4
CASSVESGLAKNIQYF
TGTGCCAGCAGCGTAGAGTCAGGACTAGCCAAAAACATTCAGTACTTC
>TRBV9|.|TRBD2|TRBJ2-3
CASSVAPRGAGGRDTQYF
TGTGCCAGCAGCGTAGCCCCTCGGGGAGCGGGAGGGAGAGATACGCAGTATTTT
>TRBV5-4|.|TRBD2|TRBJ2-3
CASSPGLADITDTQYF
TGTGCCAGCAGCCCCGGACTAGCCGATATCACAGATACGCAGTATTTT
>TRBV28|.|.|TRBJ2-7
CASSTPAEGSYEQYF
TGTGCCAGCAGTACTCCAGCGGAAGGGTCCTACGAGCAGTACTTC
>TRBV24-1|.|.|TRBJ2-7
CATSDSGRTYEQYF
TGTGCCACCAGTGATTCGGGAAGAACCTACGAGCAGTACTTC
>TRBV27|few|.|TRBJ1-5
CASSSARAQQPQHF
TGTGCCAGCAGTTCAGCCAGGGCACAGCAGCCCCAGCATTTT
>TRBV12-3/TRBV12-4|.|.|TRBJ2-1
CASSSTTNEQFF
TGTGCCAGCAGTTCCACAACAAATGAGCAGTTCTTC
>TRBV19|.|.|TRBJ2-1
CASRLTGLYNEQFF
TGTGCCAGTAGGTTGACAGGACTCTACAATGAGCAGTTCTTC
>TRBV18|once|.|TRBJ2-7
CASSPGSLRYEQYF
TGTGCCAGCTCACCAGGCTCCCTCCGCTACGAGCAGTACTTC
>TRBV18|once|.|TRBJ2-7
CASPRTGGYEQYF
TGTGCCAGCCCAAGGACCGGGGGCTACGAGCAGTACTTC
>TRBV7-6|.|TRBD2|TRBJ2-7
CASSQLAGGPYEQYF
TGTGCCAGCAGCCAACTAGCGGGAGGTCCCTACGAGCAGTACTTC
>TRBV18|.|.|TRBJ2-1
CASSPTTGSYNEQFF
TGTGCCAGCTCACCAACGACAGGCTCCTACAATGAGCAGTTCTTC
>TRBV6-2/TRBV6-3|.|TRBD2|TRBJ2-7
CASSYEAGRDWSSYEQYF
TGTGCCAGCAGTTACGAGGCGGGGAGGGACTGGAGCTCCTACGAGCAGTACTTC
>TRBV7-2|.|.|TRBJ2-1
CASSLVAGSSYNEQFF
TGTGCCAGCAGCTTAGTTGCGGGAAGCTCCTACAATGAGCAGTTCTTC
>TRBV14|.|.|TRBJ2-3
CASSQGAGGTDTQYF
TGTGCCAGCAGCCAAGGGGCAGGGGGGACAGATACGCAGTATTTT
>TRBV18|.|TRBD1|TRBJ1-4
CASSPQGGGEKLFF
TGTGCCAGCTCACCTCAGGGGGGCGGTGAAAAACTGTTTTTT
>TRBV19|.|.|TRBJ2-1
CASTNTWTIYSYNEQFF
TGTGCCAGTACCAACACCTGGACTATCTATTCCTACAATGAGCAGTTCTTC
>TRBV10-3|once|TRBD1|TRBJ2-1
CAISESNIQGVQFF
TGTGCCATCAGTGAGTCGAATATTCAGGGGGTGCAGTTCTTC
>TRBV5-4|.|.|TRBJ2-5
CASSVGQIQETQYF
TGTGCCAGCAGCGTGGGACAAATTCAAGAGACCCAGTACTTC
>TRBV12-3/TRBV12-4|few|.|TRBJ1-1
CASSLDWGGEAFF
TGTGCCAGCAGTTTGGACTGGGGAGGTGAAGCTTTCTTT
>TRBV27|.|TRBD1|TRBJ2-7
CASSTRRDSPYEQYF
TGTGCCAGCAGCACTCGTCGGGACAGTCCCTACGAGCAGTACTTC
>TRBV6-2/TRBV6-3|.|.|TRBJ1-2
CASSSDSYGYTF
TGTGCCAGCAGTTCTGACAGCTATGGCTACACCTTC
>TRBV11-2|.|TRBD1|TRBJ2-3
CASNPTGSQGDTQYF
TGTGCCAGCAACCCGACAGGCTCACAGGGGGATACGCAGTATTTT
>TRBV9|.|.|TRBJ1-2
CASSPSGVSVYGYTF
TGTGCCAGCAGCCCTAGCGGGGTATCTGTCTATGGCTACACCTTC
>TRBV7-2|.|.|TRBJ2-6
CASSSQTGFTGANVLTF
TGTGCCAGCAGCTCCCAAACAGGGTTTACTGGGGCCAACGTCCTGACTTTC
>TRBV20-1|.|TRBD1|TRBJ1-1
CSANRGTEAFF
TGCAGTGCTAACAGGGGCACTGAAGCTTTCTTT
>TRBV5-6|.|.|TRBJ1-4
CASSFLGAATNEKLFF
TGTGCCAGCAGCTTTCTGGGGGCGGCTACTAATGAAAAACTGTTTTTT
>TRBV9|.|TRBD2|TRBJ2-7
CASRLAGGTYEQYF
TGTGCCAGCAGGCTAGCGGGGGGAACCTACGAGCAGTACTTC
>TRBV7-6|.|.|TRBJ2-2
CASSLAYSPPNTGELFF
TGTGCCAGCAGCTTAGCATACAGTCCCCCGAACACCGGGGAGCTGTTTTTT
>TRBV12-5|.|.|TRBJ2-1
CASGLVHLSASSYNEQFF
TGTGCTAGTGGTTTGGTACATCTCAGCGCAAGCTCCTACAATGAGCAGTTCTTC
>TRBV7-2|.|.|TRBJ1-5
CASSPHRDINQPQHF
TGTGCCAGCAGCCCCCACCGGGACATCAATCAGCCCCAGCATTTT
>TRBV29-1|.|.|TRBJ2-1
CSVPPPTGEQFF
TGCAGCGTCCCGCCGCCCACAGGGGAGCAGTTCTTC